Sequencing of this T cell receptor (beta chain) was carried out in a study of early T cells in non-severe SARS-CoV-2 infection. General observations from the study: CD4 and private specificities were missed by VDJdb matching, which favored anti-spike CD8 responses.

This CDR3 is 12 amino acids long. CDR1 and CDR2 from the germline V gene are MNHEY and SVGAGI. V lost 7 bases to trimming and J lost 6 bases, with 9 bases between them. As to this clonotype: The target antigen is unknown.

Individual cDNA molecules received unique molecular identifiers during library preparation. Using its own MiXCR run on the 5' RACE reads, TCRdb lists one record per CDR3 protein. The table lists roughly 90,000 distinct CDR3 sequences, roughly 14% of them singletons. The rearrangement uses TRBV6-5 and TRBJ2-2; the D is unclear. The specimen sequenced was whole blood. The source of this sequence is an adult who was a healthcare worker with PCR-confirmed SARS-CoV-2 infection or an uninfected control (not recorded which). The CDR3, as DNA: TGTGCCAGCACCAACCCCCCCGGGGAGCTGTTTTTT. Translation gives CASTNPPGELFF.